This record concerns one T cell receptor beta chain sequence. What it binds is unknown. CDR3 size: 15 residues. V lost 5 bases, J lost 7 bases, and 13 bases stayed unmatched. Per the germline V gene, CDR1 is LNHDA and CDR2 is SQIVND (reference sequence). This entry belongs to a study of Ad26.COV2.S vaccination and SARS-CoV-2 variants. Overall study findings and caveats: Spike-specific TCR breadth ran higher among vaccine recipients than placebo recipients.

Using immunoSEQ multiplex PCR, the repertoire was profiled, and TCRdb retains in-frame clones only, with some absent. Counted here are 300,000 to 400,000 clones, roughly 84% occurring once; the ten biggest clones make up 3.3%. As for treatment: about 20 received Ad26.COV2.S at low or high dose, single or two shots; about 5 received placebo; per-sample allocation not given. Repertoires come from day 63 after the first vaccine or placebo injection. The donor's status was that of an adult aged 18-55 years in Boston. The chain carries TRBV19 and TRBJ2-5, with TRBD1 matching 7 bases. The sample in question was peripheral blood, obtained in a trial of Ad26.COV2.S vaccine versus placebo. The origin of this receptor is a person between 18 and 65 years old who received the Ad26.COV2.S COVID-19 vaccine or a placebo. In nucleotides, the CDR3 is TGTGCCAGTAGTGGGACAGTATCCAGTGTGGGGACCCAGTACTTC. Translation: CASSGTVSSVGTQYF.